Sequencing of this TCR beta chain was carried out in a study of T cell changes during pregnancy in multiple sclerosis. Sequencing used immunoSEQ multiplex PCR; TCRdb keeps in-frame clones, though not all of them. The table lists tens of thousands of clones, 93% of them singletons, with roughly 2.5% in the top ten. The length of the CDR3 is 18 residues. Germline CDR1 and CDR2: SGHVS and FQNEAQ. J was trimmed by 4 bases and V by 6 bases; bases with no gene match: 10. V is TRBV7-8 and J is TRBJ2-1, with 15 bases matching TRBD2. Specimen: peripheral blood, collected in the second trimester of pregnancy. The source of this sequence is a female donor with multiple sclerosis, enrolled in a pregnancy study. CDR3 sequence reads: CASSRAPGLAGGYNEQFF. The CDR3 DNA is TGTGCCAGCAGTCGTGCTCCGGGACTAGCGGGGGGATACAATGAGCAGTTCTTC.